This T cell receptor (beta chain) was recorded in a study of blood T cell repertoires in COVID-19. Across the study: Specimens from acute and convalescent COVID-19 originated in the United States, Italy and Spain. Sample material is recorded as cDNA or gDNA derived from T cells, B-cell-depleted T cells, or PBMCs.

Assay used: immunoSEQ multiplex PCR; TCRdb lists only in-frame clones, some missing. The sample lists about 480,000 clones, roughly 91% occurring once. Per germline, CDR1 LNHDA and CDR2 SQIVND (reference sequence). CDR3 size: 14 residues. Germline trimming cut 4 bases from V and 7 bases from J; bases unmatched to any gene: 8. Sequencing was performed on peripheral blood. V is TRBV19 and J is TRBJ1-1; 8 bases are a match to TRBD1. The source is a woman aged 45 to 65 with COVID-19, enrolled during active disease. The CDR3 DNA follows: TGTGCCAGTAGTACCCCGGACAGGGCGCATGAAGCTTTCTTT. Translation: CASSTPDRAHEAFF.